This is a list of T cell receptor beta chains from one sample in a study of blood T cell repertoires in COVID-19. The method was immunoSEQ multiplex PCR; TCRdb's version includes in-frame clones alone and lacks a portion of them. The repertoire has under 200,000 clones, roughly 77% of them found once; the top ten carry roughly 5.6%. The sequenced sample consisted of peripheral blood. Every receptor here comes from a woman in her thirties or forties with COVID-19, enrolled during active disease. CDR3s include the opening cysteine and the closing phenylalanine or tryptophan. The D gene is left open where the match is weak. Some rows have no size entry. The others give once, few or many, or a class for an expanded clone.

>TRBJ2-7|NA|TRBV30|NA
CAWRDSSRYEQYF
TGTGCCTGGAGGGACAGCAGTAGATACGAGCAGTACTTC
>TRBJ2-5|TRBD1|TRBV4-3|NA
CASSTLQGMETQYF
TGCGCCAGCAGCACACTACAGGGGATGGAGACCCAGTACTTC
>TRBJ1-5|TRBD1|TRBV29-1|NA
CSVTTGTNNQPQHF
TGCAGCGTTACGACAGGGACAAACAATCAGCCCCAGCATTTT
>TRBJ2-7|TRBD2|TRBV20-1|NA
CSASGLVWYEQYF
TGCAGTGCTAGTGGACTAGTCTGGTACGAGCAGTACTTC
>TRBJ2-7|TRBD1|TRBV7-2|NA
CASSLMGQSYEQYF
TGTGCCAGCAGCTTAATGGGACAGTCCTACGAGCAGTACTTC
>TRBJ1-2|NA|TRBV5-1|once
CASSLGAGEIGYTF
TGCGCCAGCAGCCTTGGGGCAGGGGAGATTGGCTACACCTTC
>TRBJ2-2|NA|TRBV4-2|NA
CASSQGAGLFEHRGAVF
TGTGCCAGCAGCCAAGGGGCGGGGCTCTTCGAACACCGGGGAGCTGTTTTT
>TRBJ2-3|NA|TRBV5-6|NA
CASSLSSGTSTDTQYF
TGTGCCAGCAGCTTGTCATCGGGGACTAGCACAGATACGCAGTATTTT
>TRBJ2-7|NA|TRBV2|NA
CASIGGGPTYGKQYF
TGTGCCAGCATCGGCGGGGGCCCTACCTACGGCAAGCAGTACTTC
>TRBJ2-5|TRBD1|TRBV23-1|NA
CASSQSGTGKETQYF
TGCGCCAGCAGTCAATCCGGGACAGGGAAGGAGACCCAGTACTTC
>TRBJ2-3|TRBD2|TRBV9|NA
CASSVGGRSTDTQYF
TGTGCCAGCAGCGTAGGCGGGAGGTCCACAGATACGCAGTATTTT
>TRBJ2-3|TRBD2|TRBV18|NA
CASSLSSGRGADTQYF
TGTGCCAGCTCACTATCTAGCGGGAGGGGAGCAGATACGCAGTATTTT
>TRBJ2-1|TRBD2|TRBV19|NA
CASSIPPERGGLNEQFF
TGTGCCAGTAGTATACCCCCTGAGCGGGGGGGCCTGAATGAGCAGTTCTTC
>TRBJ2-1|TRBD2|TRBV11-2|NA
CASSLVVGLAANNEQFF
TGTGCCAGCAGCTTAGTAGTGGGACTAGCGGCAAACAATGAGCAGTTCTTC
>TRBJ2-7|TRBD2|TRBV5-5|many
CASSLIPGGYEQYF
TGTGCCAGCAGCTTGATCCCGGGGGGATACGAGCAGTACTTC
>TRBJ1-2|NA|TRBV28|NA
CASVWGGGNYGYTF
TGTGCCAGCGTTTGGGGGGGAGGGAACTATGGCTACACCTTC
>TRBJ2-1|TRBD2|TRBV5-1|NA
CASSFTSGGNNEQFF
TGCGCCAGCAGCTTTACTAGCGGGGGAAACAATGAGCAGTTCTTC
>TRBJ1-1|NA|TRBV13|few
CASSLGRRAEAFF
TGTGCCAGCAGCTTAGGAAGGAGGGCTGAAGCTTTCTTT
>TRBJ1-1|TRBD1|TRBV6-2/TRBV6-3|NA
CASSGPTTGRTEAFF
TGTGCCAGCAGCGGCCCTACGACAGGGCGGACTGAAGCTTTCTTT
>TRBJ1-1|TRBD1|TRBV3-1/TRBV3-2|NA
CASSQDPGTGGFF
TGTGCCAGCAGCCAAGATCCGGGGACAGGGGGTTTCTTT
>TRBJ2-2|TRBD1|TRBV7-3|NA
CASSSTRTGPTGELFF
TGTGCCAGCAGCTCAACAAGGACAGGTCCCACCGGGGAGCTGTTTTTT
>TRBJ1-1|NA|TRBV11-3|few
CASSFTGNTEAFF
TGTGCCAGCAGCTTTACAGGGAACACTGAAGCTTTCTTT
>TRBJ2-3|NA|TRBV30|NA
CAWSGPYWADTQYF
TGTGCCTGGAGTGGTCCCTATTGGGCGGATACGCAGTATTTT
>TRBJ1-5|NA|TRBV5-1|NA
CASSLVGDNQPQHF
TGCGCCAGCAGCTTGGTCGGAGACAATCAGCCCCAGCATTTT
>TRBJ2-3|TRBD1|TRBV7-2|NA
CASSPRTGEDTQYF
TGTGCCAGCAGCCCACGGACAGGGGAAGATACGCAGTATTTT
>TRBJ2-7|TRBD2|TRBV9|few
CASSELAGAGEQYF
TGTGCCAGCAGCGAACTAGCGGGAGCAGGAGAGCAGTACTTC
>TRBJ2-2|TRBD2|TRBV7-6|NA
CASSRTSGSYTGELFF
TGTGCCAGCAGCCGGACTAGCGGGAGTTACACCGGGGAGCTGTTTTTT
>TRBJ2-4|TRBD2|TRBV7-2|NA
CASSVGTSGPRGNIQYF
TGTGCCAGCAGCGTCGGGACTAGCGGGCCTAGAGGGAACATTCAGTACTTC
>TRBJ2-2|TRBD1|TRBV10-3|NA
CAIRLQGLNTGELFF
TGTGCCATCAGGTTACAGGGGTTGAACACCGGGGAGCTGTTTTTT
>TRBJ1-3|NA|TRBV10-1|once
CASSESRGRPIYF
TGCGCCAGCAGTGAGTCGCGGGGGCGGCCCATATATTTT
>TRBJ2-2|TRBD1|TRBV29-1|NA
CSATAGTVNTGELFF
TGCAGCGCAACGGCCGGGACAGTCAACACCGGGGAGCTGTTTTTT
>TRBJ2-3|TRBD2|TRBV9|NA
CASSVTSGGIKTDTQYF
TGTGCCAGCAGCGTCACTAGCGGGGGGATAAAAACAGATACGCAGTATTTT
>TRBJ2-5|NA|TRBV7-3|once
CASSSGGEETQYF
TGTGCCAGCAGCTCCGGAGGGGAAGAGACCCAGTACTTC
>TRBJ1-4|TRBD1|TRBV18|NA
CASSPLGQGANEKLFF
TGTGCCAGCTCACCACTCGGACAGGGGGCTAATGAAAAACTGTTTTTT
>TRBJ2-3|NA|TRBV30|few
CAWSAAQGADTQYF
TGTGCCTGGAGTGCCGCCCAGGGCGCAGATACGCAGTATTTT
>TRBJ1-1|TRBD1|TRBV7-9|NA
CASSLRRLPGGTEAFF
TGTGCCAGCAGCTTAAGGAGATTGCCAGGGGGCACTGAAGCTTTCTTT
>TRBJ2-7|TRBD2|TRBV29-1|few
CSVERLAGAYEQYF
TGCAGCGTTGAACGGCTAGCGGGAGCCTACGAGCAGTACTTC
>TRBJ1-2|NA|TRBV19|NA
CASSIGTVDYGYTF
TGTGCCAGTAGTATAGGGACAGTTGACTATGGCTACACCTTC
>TRBJ1-1|NA|TRBV4-3|NA
CASSQNPSDTEAFF
TGCGCCAGCAGCCAAAACCCGAGCGACACTGAAGCTTTCTTT
>TRBJ1-1|NA|TRBV6-5|NA
CASSWGDGSNTEAFF
TGTGCCAGCAGCTGGGGGGATGGGTCCAACACTGAAGCTTTCTTT
>TRBJ2-3|TRBD2|TRBV7-2|NA
CASSTQGLAGMDTQYF
TGTGCCAGCAGCACCCAGGGACTAGCGGGGATGGATACGCAGTATTTT
>TRBJ2-3|TRBD2|TRBV13|NA
CASSLVAGGRGDTQYF
TGTGCCAGCAGCTTAGTAGCGGGGGGGCGAGGAGATACGCAGTATTTT
>TRBJ2-7|TRBD1|TRBV3-1/TRBV3-2|NA
CASSQEGTGNNEQYF
TGTGCCAGCAGCCAAGAGGGGACAGGGAACAACGAGCAGTACTTC
>TRBJ2-5|NA|TRBV7-2|NA
CASSLGWAETQYF
TGTGCCAGCAGCTTAGGTTGGGCGGAGACCCAGTACTTC
>TRBJ1-3|NA|TRBV2|NA
CASRTTGGSGNTIYF
TGTGCCAGCAGGACAACCGGGGGATCTGGAAACACCATATATTTT
>TRBJ1-5|TRBD1|TRBV6-6|few
CASSESGGQPQHF
TGTGCCAGCAGTGAGTCAGGGGGCCAGCCCCAGCATTTT
>TRBJ1-2|NA|TRBV25-1|few
CASSDIGTSTRGYTF
TGTGCCAGCAGTGACATAGGGACATCAACTCGTGGCTACACCTTC
>TRBJ2-3|TRBD2|TRBV5-1|few
CASSLGQTSGGSGTQYF
TGCGCCAGCAGCTTGGGACAGACTAGCGGGGGTTCAGGTACGCAGTATTTT
>TRBJ2-5|NA|TRBV29-1|NA
CSVEPTAAGETQYF
TGCAGCGTTGAACCCACCGCCGCCGGAGAGACCCAGTACTTC
>TRBJ2-5|TRBD1|TRBV4-1|NA
CASSGDRAVGETQYF
TGCGCCAGCAGTGGGGACAGGGCGGTGGGGGAGACCCAGTACTTC
>TRBJ1-1|NA|TRBV9|NA
CASSVGNRRPEAFF
TGTGCCAGCAGCGTAGGGAACAGGAGACCTGAAGCTTTCTTT
>TRBJ2-2|TRBD2|TRBV5-4|NA
CASRPGTSYGGELFF
TGTGCCAGCAGACCCGGGACTAGCTACGGCGGGGAGCTGTTTTTT
>TRBJ2-7|TRBD1|TRBV9|NA
CASSVDREPYEQYF
TGTGCCAGCAGCGTGGACAGGGAACCCTACGAGCAGTACTTC
>TRBJ2-1|NA|TRBV19|few
CASSRGEWYNEQFF
TGTGCCAGTAGTCGCGGGGAGTGGTACAATGAGCAGTTCTTC
>TRBJ1-1|NA|TRBV7-9|NA
CASSATGNYEAFF
TGTGCCAGCAGCGCCACAGGAAACTATGAAGCTTTCTTT